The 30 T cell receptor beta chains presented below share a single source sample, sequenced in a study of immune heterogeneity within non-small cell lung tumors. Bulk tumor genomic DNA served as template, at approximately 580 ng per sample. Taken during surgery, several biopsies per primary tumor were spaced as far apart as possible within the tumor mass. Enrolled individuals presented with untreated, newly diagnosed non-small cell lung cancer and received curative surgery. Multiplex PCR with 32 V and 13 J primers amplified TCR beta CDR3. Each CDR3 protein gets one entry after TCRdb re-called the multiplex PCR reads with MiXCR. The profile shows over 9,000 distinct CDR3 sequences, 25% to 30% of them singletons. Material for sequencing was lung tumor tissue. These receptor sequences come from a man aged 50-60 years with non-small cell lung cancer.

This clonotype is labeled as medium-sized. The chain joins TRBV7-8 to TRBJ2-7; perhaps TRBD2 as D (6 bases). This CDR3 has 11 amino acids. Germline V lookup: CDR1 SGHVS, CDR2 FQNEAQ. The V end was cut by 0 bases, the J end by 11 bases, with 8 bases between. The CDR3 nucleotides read TGTGCCAGCAGCTTAGCGGGGAGGAAGTACTTC. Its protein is CASSLAGRKYF. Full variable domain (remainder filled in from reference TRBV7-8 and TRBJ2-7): GAGVSQSPRYKVAKRGQDVALRCDPISGHVSLFWYQQALGQGPEFLTYFQNEAQLDKSGLPSDRFFAERPEGSVSTLKIQRTQQEDSAVYLCASSLAGRKYFGPGTRLTVT.

The CDR3 DNA sequence: TGCAGCGTTGGTGGGGGGGTCAGGAACACCGGGGAGCTGTTTTTT. This encodes CSVGGGVRNTGELFF. The rearrangement uses TRBV29-1 and TRBJ2-2; 7 bases match TRBD2. This CDR3 comprises 15 residues. In germline, CDR1 is SQVTM, CDR2 ANQGSEA. With 4 bases clipped from V and 1 base from J, the junction kept 6 bases outside the gene matches.

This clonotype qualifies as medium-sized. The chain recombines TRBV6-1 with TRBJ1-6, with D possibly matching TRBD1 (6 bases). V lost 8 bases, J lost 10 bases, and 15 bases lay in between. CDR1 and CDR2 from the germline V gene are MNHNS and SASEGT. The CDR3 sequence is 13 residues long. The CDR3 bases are TGTGCCAGCTTACGACAGGTCCACTCACCCCTCCACTTT. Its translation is CASLRQVHSPLHF.

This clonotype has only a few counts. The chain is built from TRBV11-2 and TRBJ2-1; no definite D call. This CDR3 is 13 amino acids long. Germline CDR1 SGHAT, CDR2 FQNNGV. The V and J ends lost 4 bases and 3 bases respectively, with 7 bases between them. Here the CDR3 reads CASSSEYYNEQFF. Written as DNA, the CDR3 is TGTGCCAGCAGCTCCGAGTACTACAATGAGCAGTTCTTC.

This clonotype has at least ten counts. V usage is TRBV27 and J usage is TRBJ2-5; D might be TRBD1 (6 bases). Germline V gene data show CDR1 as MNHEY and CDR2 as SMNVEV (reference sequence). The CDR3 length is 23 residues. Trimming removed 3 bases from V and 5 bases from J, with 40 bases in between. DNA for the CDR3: TGTGCCAGCAGTTTGGTGGCGGTTCGAGGGGGTAGGGCCGGCTACGGGGTGTCGGAGACCCAGTACTTC. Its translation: CASSLVAVRGGRAGYGVSETQYF.

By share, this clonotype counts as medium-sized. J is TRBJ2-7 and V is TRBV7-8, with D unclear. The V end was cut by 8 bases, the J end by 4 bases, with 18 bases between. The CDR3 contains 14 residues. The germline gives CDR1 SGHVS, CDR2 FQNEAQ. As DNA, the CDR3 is TGTGCCAGCCGACCCGACTGGCGGAGTTACGAGCAGTACTTC. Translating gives CASRPDWRSYEQYF.

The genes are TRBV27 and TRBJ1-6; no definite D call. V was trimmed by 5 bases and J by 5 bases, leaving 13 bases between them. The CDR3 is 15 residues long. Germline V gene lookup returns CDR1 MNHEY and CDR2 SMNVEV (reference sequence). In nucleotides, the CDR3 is TGTGCCAGCAGTCCCTCCGCGGGGAATAATTCACCCCTCCACTTT. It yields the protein CASSPSAGNNSPLHF.

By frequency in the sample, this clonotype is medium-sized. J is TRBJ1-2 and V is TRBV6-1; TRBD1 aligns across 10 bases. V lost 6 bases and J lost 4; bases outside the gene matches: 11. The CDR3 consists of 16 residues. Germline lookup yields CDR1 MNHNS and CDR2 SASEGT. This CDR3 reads CASRTRQGASSYGYTF. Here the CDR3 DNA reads TGTGCCAGCAGGACCAGACAGGGGGCTAGTAGCTATGGCTACACCTTC.

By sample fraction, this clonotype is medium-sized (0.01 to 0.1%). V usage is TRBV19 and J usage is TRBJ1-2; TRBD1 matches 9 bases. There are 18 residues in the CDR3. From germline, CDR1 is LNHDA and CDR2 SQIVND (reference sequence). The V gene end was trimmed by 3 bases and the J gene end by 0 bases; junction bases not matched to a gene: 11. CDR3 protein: CASSIGDRTGATNYGYTF. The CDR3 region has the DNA TGTGCCAGTAGTATCGGTGACAGGACAGGGGCTACTAACTATGGCTACACCTTC.

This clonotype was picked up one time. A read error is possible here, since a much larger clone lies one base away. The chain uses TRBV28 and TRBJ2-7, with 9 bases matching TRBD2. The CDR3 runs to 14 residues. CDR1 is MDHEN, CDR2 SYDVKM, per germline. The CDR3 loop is CASRKREDAYEKYF. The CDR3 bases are TGTGCCAGCAGGAAGCGGGAGGACGCCTACGAGAAGTACTTC. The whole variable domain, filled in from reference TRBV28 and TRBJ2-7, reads DVKVTQSSRYLVKRTGEKVFLECVQDMDHENMFWYRQDPGLGLRLIYFSYDVKMKEKGDIPEGYSVSREKKERFSLILESASTNQTSMYLCASRKREDAYEKYFGPGTRLTVT.

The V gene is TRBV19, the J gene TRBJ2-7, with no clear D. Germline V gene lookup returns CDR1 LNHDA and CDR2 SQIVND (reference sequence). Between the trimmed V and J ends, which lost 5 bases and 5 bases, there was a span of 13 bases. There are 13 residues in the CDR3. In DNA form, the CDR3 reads TGTGCCAGTAGTCCGTTGCGTTTCAACGAGCAGTACTTC. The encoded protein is CASSPLRFNEQYF.

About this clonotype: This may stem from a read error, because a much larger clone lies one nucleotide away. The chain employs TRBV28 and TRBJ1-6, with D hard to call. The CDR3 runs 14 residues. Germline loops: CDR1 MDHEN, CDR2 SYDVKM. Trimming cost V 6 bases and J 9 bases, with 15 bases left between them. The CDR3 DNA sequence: TGTGCCAGCAGCCAGAGTGAGGGAGGTTCACCCCTCCACTTT. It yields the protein CASSQSEGGSPLHF.

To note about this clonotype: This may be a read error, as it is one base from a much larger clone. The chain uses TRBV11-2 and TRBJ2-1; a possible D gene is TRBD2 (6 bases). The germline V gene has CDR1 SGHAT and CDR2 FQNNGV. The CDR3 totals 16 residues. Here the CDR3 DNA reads TGTGTCAGCAGCTTAGCCGGGACTCCCTCCTACAATGAGCAGTTCTTC. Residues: CVSSLAGTPSYNEQFF.

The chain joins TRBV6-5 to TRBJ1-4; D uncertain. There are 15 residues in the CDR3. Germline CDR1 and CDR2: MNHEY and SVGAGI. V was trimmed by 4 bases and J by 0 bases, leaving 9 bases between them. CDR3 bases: TGTGCCAGCAGTTTCCAGGTGTCAACTAATGAAAAACTGTTTTTT. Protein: CASSFQVSTNEKLFF.

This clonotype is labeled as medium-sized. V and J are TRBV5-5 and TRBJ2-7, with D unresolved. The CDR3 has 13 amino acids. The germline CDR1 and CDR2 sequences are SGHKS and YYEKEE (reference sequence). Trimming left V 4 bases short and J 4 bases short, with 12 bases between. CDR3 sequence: CASSRSGIYEQYF. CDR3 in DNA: TGTGCCAGCAGCCGGTCGGGCATTTACGAGCAGTACTTC.

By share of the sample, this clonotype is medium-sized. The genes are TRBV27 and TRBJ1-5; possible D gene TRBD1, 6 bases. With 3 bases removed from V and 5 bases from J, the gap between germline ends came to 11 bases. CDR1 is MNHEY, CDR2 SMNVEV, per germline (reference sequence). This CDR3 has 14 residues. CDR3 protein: CASSFGGTDQPQHF. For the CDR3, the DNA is TGTGCCAGCAGTTTTGGGGGCACCGATCAGCCCCAGCATTTT.

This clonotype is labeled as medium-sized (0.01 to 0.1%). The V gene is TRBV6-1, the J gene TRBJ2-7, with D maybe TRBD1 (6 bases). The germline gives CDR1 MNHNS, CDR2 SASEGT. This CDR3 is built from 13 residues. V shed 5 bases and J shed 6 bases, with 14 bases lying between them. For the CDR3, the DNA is TGTGCCAGCAGTTCCACAGGGACGGGCGAGCAGTACTTC. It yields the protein CASSSTGTGEQYF.

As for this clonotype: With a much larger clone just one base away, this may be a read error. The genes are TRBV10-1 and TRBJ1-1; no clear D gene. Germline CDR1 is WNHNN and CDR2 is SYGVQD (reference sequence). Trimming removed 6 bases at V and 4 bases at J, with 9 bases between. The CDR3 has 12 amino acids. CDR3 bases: TGCGCCAGCAGGAATACAACCACTGAAGCTTTCTTT. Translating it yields CASRNTTTEAFF.

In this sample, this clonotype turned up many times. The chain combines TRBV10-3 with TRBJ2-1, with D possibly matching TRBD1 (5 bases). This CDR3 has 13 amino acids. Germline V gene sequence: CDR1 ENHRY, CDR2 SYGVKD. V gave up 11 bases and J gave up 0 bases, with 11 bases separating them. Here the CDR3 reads CASTGSSYNEQFF. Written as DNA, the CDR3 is TGTGCCTCCACAGGAAGCTCCTACAATGAGCAGTTCTTC.

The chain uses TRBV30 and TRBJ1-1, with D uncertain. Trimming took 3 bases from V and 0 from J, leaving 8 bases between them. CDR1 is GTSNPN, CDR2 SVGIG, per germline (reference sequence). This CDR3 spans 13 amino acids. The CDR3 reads CAWSRTVNTEAFF. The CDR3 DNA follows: TGTGCCTGGAGCCGGACGGTGAACACTGAAGCTTTCTTT.

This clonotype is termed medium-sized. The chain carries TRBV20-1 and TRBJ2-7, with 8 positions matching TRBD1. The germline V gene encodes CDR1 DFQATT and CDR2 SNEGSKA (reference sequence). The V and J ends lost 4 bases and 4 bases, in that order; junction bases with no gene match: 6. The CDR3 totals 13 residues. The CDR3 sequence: CSATAGGIYEQYF. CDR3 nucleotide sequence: TGCAGTGCTACGGCAGGGGGCATATACGAGCAGTACTTC.

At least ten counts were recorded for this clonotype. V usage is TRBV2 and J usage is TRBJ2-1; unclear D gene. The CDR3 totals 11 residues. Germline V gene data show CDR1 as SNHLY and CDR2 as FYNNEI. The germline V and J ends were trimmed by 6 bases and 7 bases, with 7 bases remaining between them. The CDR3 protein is CASRWANEQFF. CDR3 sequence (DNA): TGTGCCAGCAGGTGGGCGAATGAGCAGTTCTTC.

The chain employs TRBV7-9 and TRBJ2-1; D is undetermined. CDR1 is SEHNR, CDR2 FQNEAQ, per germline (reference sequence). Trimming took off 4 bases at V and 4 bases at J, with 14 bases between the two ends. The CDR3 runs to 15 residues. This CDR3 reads CASSSTELHYNEQFF. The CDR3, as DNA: TGTGCCAGCAGCTCTACAGAGCTTCATTACAATGAGCAGTTCTTC.

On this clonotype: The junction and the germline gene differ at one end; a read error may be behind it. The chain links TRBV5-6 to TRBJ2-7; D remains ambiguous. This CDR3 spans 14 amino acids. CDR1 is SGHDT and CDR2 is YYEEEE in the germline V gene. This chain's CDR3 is CASSFKNGFGEHYF. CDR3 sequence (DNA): TGTGCCAGCAGCTTTAAAAATGGGTTTGGCGAGCATTACTTC.

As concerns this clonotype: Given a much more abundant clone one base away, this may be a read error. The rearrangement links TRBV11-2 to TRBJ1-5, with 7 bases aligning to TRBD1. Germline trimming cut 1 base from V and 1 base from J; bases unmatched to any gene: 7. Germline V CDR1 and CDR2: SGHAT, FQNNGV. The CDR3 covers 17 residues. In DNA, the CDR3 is TGTGCCAGCAGCTTAGGCAGGGGGACACCAAGCAATCAGCCCCAGCATTTT. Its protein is CASSLGRGTPSNQPQHF.

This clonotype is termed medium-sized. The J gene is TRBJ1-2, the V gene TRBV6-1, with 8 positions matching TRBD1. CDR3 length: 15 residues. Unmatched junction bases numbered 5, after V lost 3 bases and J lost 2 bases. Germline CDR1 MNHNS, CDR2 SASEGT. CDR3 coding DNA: TGTGCCAGCAGTGAGTATAGACAGGGGAACTATGGCTACACCTTC. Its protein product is CASSEYRQGNYGYTF.

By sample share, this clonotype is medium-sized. Here the CDR3 reads CASSFDGGQPQHF. CDR3 coding DNA: TGTGCCAGCAGTTTCGACGGAGGGCAGCCCCAGCATTTT. The genes are TRBV12-3 or TRBV12-4 and TRBJ1-5; no definite D call. Trimming pared 3 bases from V and 7 bases from J, leaving 10 bases between. CDR3 size: 13 residues.

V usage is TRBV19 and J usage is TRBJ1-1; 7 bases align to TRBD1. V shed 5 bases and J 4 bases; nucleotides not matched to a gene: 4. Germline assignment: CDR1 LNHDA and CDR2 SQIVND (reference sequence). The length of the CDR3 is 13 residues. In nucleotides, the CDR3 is TGTGCCAGTAGTGTCGACAGGGCCACTGAAGCTTTCTTT. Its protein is CASSVDRATEAFF.

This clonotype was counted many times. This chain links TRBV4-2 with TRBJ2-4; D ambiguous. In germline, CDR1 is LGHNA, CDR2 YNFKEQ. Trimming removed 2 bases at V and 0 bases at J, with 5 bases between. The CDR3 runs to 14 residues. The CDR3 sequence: CASSQPLAKNIQYF. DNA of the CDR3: TGTGCCAGCAGCCAACCCCTAGCCAAAAACATTCAGTACTTC.

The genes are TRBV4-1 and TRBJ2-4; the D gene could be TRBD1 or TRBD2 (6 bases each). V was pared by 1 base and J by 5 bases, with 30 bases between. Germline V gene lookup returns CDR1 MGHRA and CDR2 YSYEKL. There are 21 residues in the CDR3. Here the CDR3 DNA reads TGCGCCAGCAGCCAAGGTTTGGTCCCCGGGAGACGCCTGAAGGGGGAAAACATTCAGTACTTC. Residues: CASSQGLVPGRRLKGENIQYF.